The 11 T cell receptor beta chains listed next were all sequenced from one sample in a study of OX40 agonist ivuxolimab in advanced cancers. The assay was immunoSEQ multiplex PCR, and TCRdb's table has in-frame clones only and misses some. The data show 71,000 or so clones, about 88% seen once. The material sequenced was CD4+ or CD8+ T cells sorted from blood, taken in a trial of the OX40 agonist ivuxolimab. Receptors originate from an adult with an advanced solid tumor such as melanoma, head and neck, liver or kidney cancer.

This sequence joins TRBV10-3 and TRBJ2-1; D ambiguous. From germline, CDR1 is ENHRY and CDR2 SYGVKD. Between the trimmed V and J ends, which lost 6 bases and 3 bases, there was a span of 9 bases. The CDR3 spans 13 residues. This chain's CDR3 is CAIRTDGYNEQFF. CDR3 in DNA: TGTGCCATCAGGACGGACGGCTACAATGAGCAGTTCTTC.

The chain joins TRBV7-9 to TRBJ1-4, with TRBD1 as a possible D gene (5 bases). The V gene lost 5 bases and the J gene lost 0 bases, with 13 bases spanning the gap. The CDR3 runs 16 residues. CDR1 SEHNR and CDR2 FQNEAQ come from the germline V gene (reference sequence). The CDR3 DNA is TGTGCCAGCAGCCCCACGGGGGGAACAACTAATGAAAAACTGTTTTTT. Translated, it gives CASSPTGGTTNEKLFF.

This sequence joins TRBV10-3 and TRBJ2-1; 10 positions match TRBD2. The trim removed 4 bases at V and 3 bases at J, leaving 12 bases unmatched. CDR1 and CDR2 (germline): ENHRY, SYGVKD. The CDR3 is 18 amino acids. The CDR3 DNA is TGTGCCATCAGTGCCCACTTAGGGCTAGCGGGGGACTACAATGAGCAGTTCTTC. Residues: CAISAHLGLAGDYNEQFF.

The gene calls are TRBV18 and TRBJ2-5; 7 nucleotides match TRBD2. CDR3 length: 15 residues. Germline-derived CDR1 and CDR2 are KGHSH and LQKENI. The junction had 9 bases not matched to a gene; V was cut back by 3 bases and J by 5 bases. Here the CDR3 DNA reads TGTGCCAGCTCACCCGGCGGGGGAGTTGAGGAGACCCAGTACTTC. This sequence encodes CASSPGGGVEETQYF.

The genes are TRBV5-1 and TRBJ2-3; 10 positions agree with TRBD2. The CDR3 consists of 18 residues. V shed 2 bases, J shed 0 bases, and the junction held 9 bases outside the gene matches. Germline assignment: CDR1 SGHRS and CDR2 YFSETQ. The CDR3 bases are TGCGCCAGCAGCTTTTCACTAGCGGGGTCGCTAAGCACAGATACGCAGTATTTT. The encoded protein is CASSFSLAGSLSTDTQYF.

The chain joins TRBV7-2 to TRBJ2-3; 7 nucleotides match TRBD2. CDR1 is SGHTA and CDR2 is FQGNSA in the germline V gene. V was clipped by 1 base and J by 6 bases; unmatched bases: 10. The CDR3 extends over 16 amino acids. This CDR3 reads CASSLVASGGADTQYF. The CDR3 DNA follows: TGTGCCAGCAGCTTAGTGGCTAGCGGAGGGGCGGATACGCAGTATTTT.

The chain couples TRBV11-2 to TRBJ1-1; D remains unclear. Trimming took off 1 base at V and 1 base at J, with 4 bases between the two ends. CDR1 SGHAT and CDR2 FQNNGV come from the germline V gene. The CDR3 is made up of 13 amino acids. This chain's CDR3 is CASSLVSNTEAFF. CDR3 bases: TGTGCCAGCAGCTTAGTATCGAACACTGAAGCTTTCTTT.

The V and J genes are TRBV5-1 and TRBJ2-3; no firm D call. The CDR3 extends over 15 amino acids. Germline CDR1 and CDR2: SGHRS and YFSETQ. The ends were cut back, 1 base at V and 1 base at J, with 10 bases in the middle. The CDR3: CASSLRVGGTDTQYF. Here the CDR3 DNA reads TGCGCCAGCAGCTTGAGGGTTGGAGGCACAGATACGCAGTATTTT.

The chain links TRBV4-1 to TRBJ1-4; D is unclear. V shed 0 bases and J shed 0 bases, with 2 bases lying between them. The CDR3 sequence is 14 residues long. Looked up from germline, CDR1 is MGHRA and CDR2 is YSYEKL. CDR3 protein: CASSQDATNEKLFF. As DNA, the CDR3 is TGCGCCAGCAGCCAAGATGCAACTAATGAAAAACTGTTTTTT.

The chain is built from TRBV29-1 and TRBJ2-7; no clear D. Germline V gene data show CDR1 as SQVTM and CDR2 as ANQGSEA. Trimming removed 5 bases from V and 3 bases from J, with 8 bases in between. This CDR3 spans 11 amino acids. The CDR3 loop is CSVSRGYEQYF. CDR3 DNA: TGCAGCGTTTCTCGAGGCTACGAGCAGTACTTC.

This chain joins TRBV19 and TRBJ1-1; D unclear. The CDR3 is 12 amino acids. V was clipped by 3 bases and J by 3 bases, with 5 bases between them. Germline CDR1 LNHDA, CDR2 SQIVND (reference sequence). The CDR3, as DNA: TGTGCCAGTAGTATTGTCGACACTGAAGCTTTCTTT. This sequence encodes CASSIVDTEAFF.